This TCR beta chain was observed in a study of vaccination and CD4 T cells after COVID-19. As for the study in general: Subjects got two shots of BNT162b2 or mRNA-1273 vaccine.

The CDR3 is 14 amino acids. The ends were cut back, 8 bases at V and 5 bases at J, with 18 bases in the middle. Cultured CD4+ T cell DNA was sequenced using the Oncomine TCR Beta short-read assay. TCRdb called the PCR reads again in MiXCR, with one record for every CDR3 protein. The sample contains fewer than 13,000 distinct CDR3 sequences, roughly 67% of which appear only once. Treatment denoted: roughly 10-day PBMC culture with coronavirus spike peptide pools or control peptides (ViraFEST assay). After expanding antigen-specific T cells with peptide pools, ViraFEST sequenced their TCRs. With respect to this clonotype: Antigen specificity is unknown.

This chain uses TRBV12-3 or TRBV12-4 with TRBJ1-2; maybe TRBD1 (6 bases). This receptor was obtained from a human donor who had recovered from COVID-19. The sample comprised CD4+ T cells from blood, cultured in vitro. The CDR3 nucleotides are TGTGCCAGCGGTCCCGAGGGGGGCAATTATGGCTACACCTTC. This encodes CASGPEGGNYGYTF.